This T cell receptor (beta chain) was obtained from a study of regulatory T cells in long-lasting Graves disease. CDR3 regions were amplified by Arm-PCR using iRepertoire HTBI primers to build TCR beta libraries. Each CDR3 protein gets one entry after TCRdb re-called the multiplex PCR reads with MiXCR. The table shows 400,000 to 500,000 distinct CDR3 sequences, with about 22% occurring only once. The time point was: persistent/refractory GD, antithyroid drugs over 5 years with positive TRAb. After RNA was extracted from PBMCs, the TCR library was made from it. A roughly 10-milliliter sample of peripheral blood was drawn into EDTA tubes. The J segment lost 4 bases and the V segment lost 5 bases, leaving 7 bases of the junction unmatched. The CDR3 consists of 16 residues. Germline CDR1 LNHDA, CDR2 SQIVND (reference sequence).

The sequences come from peripheral blood mononuclear cells (PBMCs), collected when the disease was refractory, from a patient treated with antithyroid drugs. The receptor was isolated from a female donor with Graves disease. The chain is built from TRBV19 and TRBJ2-5, with 13 positions matching TRBD2. In DNA form, the CDR3 reads TGTGCCAGTAGTTTGGGACTAGCGGGATTAAGAGAGACCCAGTACTTC. Its translation: CASSLGLAGLRETQYF. Supplemented by reference TRBV19 and TRBJ2-5, the full variable domain reads DGGITQSPKYLFRKEGQNVTLSCEQNLNHDAMYWYRQDPGQGLRLIYYSQIVNDFQKGDIAEGYSVSREKKESFPLTVTSAQKNPTAFYLCASSLGLAGLRETQYFGPGTRLLVL.